The present T cell receptor (beta chain) was sequenced within a study of blood T cell repertoires in COVID-19. At the level of the study: Sources were T cells, B-cell-depleted T cells, or PBMCs; the material itself was cDNA or gDNA.

CDR3 length equals 17 residues. Germline V lookup: CDR1 SGDLS, CDR2 YYNGEE. V was clipped by 0 bases and J by 0 bases, with 13 bases between them. Here immunoSEQ multiplex PCR was the method, and the copy in TCRdb shows in-frame clones only, minus some. Among around 300,000 clones listed, 85% were seen once. This sequence was found in a human donor in a cohort sampled during active COVID-19. V is TRBV9 and J is TRBJ1-3; D unclear. Material: peripheral blood. CDR3 residues: CASSVAPLADSGNTIYF. DNA for the CDR3: TGTGCCAGCAGCGTAGCACCCCTCGCGGACTCTGGAAACACCATATATTTT.